The 30 T cell receptor beta chains presented below share a single source sample, sequenced in a study of T cell changes during pregnancy in multiple sclerosis. TCRdb's table, derived via immunoSEQ multiplex PCR, lists solely in-frame clones and lacks some. In the table there are 60,000 or so clones, about 90% of which are singletons. This sample comprised peripheral blood, obtained in the first trimester of pregnancy. These receptors were collected from a female donor in good health, enrolled as a control in a pregnancy study.

The V and J genes are TRBV20-1 and TRBJ2-7; perhaps TRBD1 as D (5 bases). CDR1 and CDR2 from the germline V gene are DFQATT and SNEGSKA (reference sequence). The CDR3 is 10 amino acids. Trimming removed 7 bases at V and 6 bases at J, with 10 bases between. The CDR3 region is CSGGAAEQYF. The CDR3 DNA is TGCAGTGGTGGGGCAGCCGAGCAGTACTTC.

The CDR3 is CSARDPQFYTF. CDR3 in DNA: TGCAGTGCTAGAGATCCACAGTTCTACACCTTC. The chain has TRBV20-1 and TRBJ1-2; no clear D gene. The CDR3 extends over 11 amino acids. The V end was cut by 0 bases, the J end by 10 bases, with 9 bases between. Germline-derived CDR1 and CDR2 are DFQATT and SNEGSKA (reference sequence).

The genes are TRBV4-1 and TRBJ1-2, with a weak D call TRBD1 (5 bases). The V and J ends lost 0 bases and 3 bases respectively, with 14 bases between them. Germline CDR1 and CDR2: MGHRA and YSYEKL. The CDR3 extends over 16 amino acids. CDR3 residues: CASSQDQSRVDYGYTF. The CDR3 region has the DNA TGCGCCAGCAGCCAAGATCAATCCAGGGTGGACTATGGCTACACCTTC.

The chain combines TRBV4-2 with TRBJ2-2; D is perhaps TRBD2 (6 bases). The CDR3 covers 14 residues. CDR1 LGHNA and CDR2 YNFKEQ come from the germline V gene. The V end lost 4 bases, the J end lost 5 bases, and 11 bases lay between the germline ends. For the CDR3, the DNA is TGTGCCAGCAGCCTCGGGGGTGGGACCGGGGAGCTGTTTTTT. Amino acid sequence: CASSLGGGTGELFF.

This chain links TRBV10-3 with TRBJ1-5; D unclear. CDR1 is ENHRY and CDR2 is SYGVKD in the germline V gene. The CDR3 runs to 17 residues. Between the trimmed V and J ends, which lost 0 bases and 1 base, there was a span of 13 bases. The CDR3 region is CAISESEGRGSNQPQHF. The DNA for the CDR3 is TGTGCCATCAGTGAGTCGGAAGGGCGAGGGAGCAATCAGCCCCAGCATTTT.

This clone came up once. CDR3: CAWSVRTGTNEKLFF. The CDR3 nucleotides read TGTGCCTGGAGCGTCCGGACAGGGACTAATGAAAAACTGTTTTTT. The chain joins TRBV30 to TRBJ1-4; 8 bases match TRBD1. This CDR3 spans 15 amino acids. Unmatched junction bases numbered 5, after V lost 3 bases and J lost 2 bases. Germline assignment: CDR1 GTSNPN and CDR2 SVGIG (reference sequence). Full variable domain (remainder filled in from reference TRBV30 and TRBJ1-4): SQTIHQWPATLVQPVGSPLSLECTVEGTSNPNLYWYRQAAGRGLQLLFYSVGIGQISSEVPQNLSASRPQDRQFILSSKKLLLSDSGFYLCAWSVRTGTNEKLFFGSGTQLSVL.

The CDR3 DNA follows: TGCGCCAGCAGCCACATCGGACAGGCACTACTCGATGGCTACACCTTC. Amino acids: CASSHIGQALLDGYTF. This chain uses TRBV4-3 with TRBJ1-2; TRBD1 matches at 7 bases. Germline assignment: CDR1 LGHNA and CDR2 YSLEER. Trimming removed 3 bases from V and 6 bases from J; junction bases left unmatched: 13. The CDR3 runs to 16 residues.

This chain links TRBV14 with TRBJ1-1; no firm D call. Germline CDR1 reads SGHDN; CDR2 reads FVKESK. The CDR3 consists of 13 residues. V lost 0 bases, J lost 1 base, and 3 bases lay in between. CDR3: CASSQDRNTEAFF. The DNA of the CDR3 is TGTGCCAGCAGCCAAGACAGGAACACTGAAGCTTTCTTT.

This sequence joins TRBV7-2 and TRBJ1-2, with D possibly matching TRBD1 (6 bases). CDR3 length: 15 amino acids. Trimming shortened V by 1 base and J by 2 bases, and 11 bases separated the two germline ends. Germline V gene data show CDR1 as SGHTA and CDR2 as FQGNSA. The CDR3 sequence: CASSLVLGHNYGYTF. CDR3 bases: TGTGCCAGCAGCTTAGTATTGGGACACAACTATGGCTACACCTTC.

The chain links TRBV7-6 to TRBJ1-2; 10 bases agree with TRBD1. In germline, CDR1 is SGHVS, CDR2 FNYEAQ. V lost 4 bases, J lost 9 bases, and 8 bases stayed unmatched. CDR3 length: 14 residues. For the CDR3, the DNA is TGTGCCAGCAGCTCACCCGGACAGGGGGGCAGCTACACCTTC. This translates into CASSSPGQGGSYTF.

V usage is TRBV27 and J usage is TRBJ1-5, with D perhaps TRBD1 (5 bases). Between the trimmed V and J ends, which lost 5 bases and 2 bases, there was a span of 13 bases. This CDR3 contains 15 residues. Looked up from germline, CDR1 is MNHEY and CDR2 is SMNVEV (reference sequence). CDR3 region: CASSPIGAGNQPQHF. In DNA, the CDR3 is TGTGCCAGCAGTCCGATAGGGGCGGGCAATCAGCCCCAGCATTTT.

The genes are TRBV5-4 and TRBJ2-1, with TRBD2 matching over 9 bases. CDR1 and CDR2 (germline): SGHNT, YYREEE (reference sequence). The CDR3 is 17 amino acids. V shed 2 bases, J shed 1 base, and the junction held 7 bases outside the gene matches. CDR3 in DNA: TGTGCCAGCAGCTTAGGCGGGGGGGGCCCTTCCTACAATGAGCAGTTCTTC. The encoded protein is CASSLGGGGPSYNEQFF.

This chain joins TRBV5-1 and TRBJ2-3; 12 bases fit TRBD2. The CDR3 length is 17 residues. Trimming cost V 0 bases and J 4 bases; bases outside gene matches: 6. CDR1 is SGHRS and CDR2 is YFSETQ in the germline V gene. The DNA of the CDR3 is TGCGCCAGCAGCTTGGCCGGACTAGCGGGGAGTCCAGATACGCAGTATTTT. Translated: CASSLAGLAGSPDTQYF.

The V and J genes are TRBV5-5 and TRBJ2-1; the match to TRBD1 covers 8 bases. This CDR3 region has 13 residues. Germline trimming cut 4 bases from V and 15 bases from J; bases unmatched to any gene: 12. Germline assignment: CDR1 SGHKS and CDR2 YYEKEE (reference sequence). The CDR3 protein is CASSPTWTGPAFF. Written as DNA, the CDR3 is TGTGCCAGCAGCCCGACCTGGACAGGGCCGGCGTTCTTC.

The CDR3 DNA reads as TGTGCCAGCAGTTCAGGGGGTAGTGGAAACACCATATATTTT. This gives the protein CASSSGGSGNTIYF. This chain uses TRBV6-5 with TRBJ1-3, with TRBD1 matching 7 bases. Germline CDR1 is MNHEY and CDR2 is SVGAGI. The CDR3 has 14 amino acids. Losses at the gene ends were 4 bases for V and 3 bases for J; bases not matched to a gene: 3.

The gene calls are TRBV4-3 and TRBJ2-1; 11 bases line up with TRBD1. The germline V gene has CDR1 LGHNA and CDR2 YSLEER. CDR3 length: 16 residues. J gave up 5 bases and V 1 base, and 4 bases lay outside the gene matches. The DNA for the CDR3 is TGCGCCAGCAGCCAAGGCTCGGGACAGGGGGACAATGAGCAGTTCTTC. As protein: CASSQGSGQGDNEQFF.

The J gene is TRBJ2-2, the V gene TRBV5-5, with 9 bases matching TRBD2. J was trimmed by 4 bases and V by 4 bases; bases with no gene match: 8. The CDR3 loop spans 16 amino acids. Germline V gives CDR1 SGHKS, CDR2 YYEKEE (reference sequence). The CDR3 DNA reads TGTGCCAGCAGCCCTTTAGCGGGAGTGAGCACCGGGGAGCTGTTTTTT. It yields the protein CASSPLAGVSTGELFF.

The chain has TRBV21-1 and TRBJ2-7; the table's D call of TRBD2 was not tested on the DNA. TRBV21-1 corresponds to a pseudogene. The CDR3 runs to 13 residues. The CDR3 reads CASGGTAGYEQYF. CDR3 coding DNA: TGTGCCAGCGGGGGGACCGCAGGCTACGAGCAGTACTTC.

The V and J genes are TRBV27 and TRBJ1-5; D may be TRBD1 (5 bases). V shed 1 base and J shed 4 bases, with 8 bases lying between them. Germline lookup yields CDR1 MNHEY and CDR2 SMNVEV (reference sequence). The CDR3 runs 14 residues. The chain's CDR3 is CASSLLGANQPQHF. Written as DNA, the CDR3 is TGTGCCAGCAGTTTATTAGGGGCGAATCAGCCCCAGCATTTT.

This chain connects TRBV12-5 to TRBJ1-2; D is unclear. Trimming removed 8 bases from V and 0 bases from J, with 10 bases in between. This CDR3 is built from 13 residues. CDR1 LGHNT and CDR2 FRNRAP come from the germline V gene. The CDR3 spells CASRGPPNYGYTF. CDR3 DNA: TGTGCTAGTAGAGGGCCCCCTAACTATGGCTACACCTTC.

The sample holds one count of this clone. DNA of the CDR3: TGTGCCAGCAGCCGACTAGGTTCCTACAATGAGCAGTTCTTC. Translating gives CASSRLGSYNEQFF. The rearrangement uses TRBV27 and TRBJ2-1; D possibly corresponds to TRBD2 (6 bases). V was cut by 6 bases and J by 1 base, with 10 bases left in between. CDR3 length equals 14 residues. The germline gives CDR1 MNHEY, CDR2 SMNVEV (reference sequence).

The V and J genes are TRBV7-9 and TRBJ1-2; 9 bases are a match to TRBD1. The CDR3 spans 15 residues. Germline V gene data show CDR1 as SEHNR and CDR2 as FQNEAQ (reference sequence). The V segment lost 1 base and the J segment 4 bases; nucleotides outside the gene matches: 4. The CDR3 DNA follows: TGTGCCAGCAGCTTAGGGGGACAGGGTGGCTATGGCTACACCTTC. It codes for CASSLGGQGGYGYTF.

The J gene is TRBJ1-2, the V gene TRBV6-5; 7 nucleotides line up with TRBD1. Looked up from germline, CDR1 is MNHEY and CDR2 is SVGAGI. The trim removed 8 bases at V and 7 bases at J, leaving 10 bases unmatched. This CDR3 has 13 residues. The CDR3 bases are TGTGCCAGCGGACGAGAGGACAGGTCTGGCTACACCTTC. Its protein product is CASGREDRSGYTF.

This chain connects TRBV4-3 to TRBJ1-4; 8 bases agree with TRBD1. J was trimmed by 9 bases and V by 0 bases; bases with no gene match: 3. Germline V lookup: CDR1 LGHNA, CDR2 YSLEER. The CDR3 is 14 residues long. The CDR3 spells CASSQDTGGQKLFF. DNA of the CDR3: TGCGCCAGCAGCCAAGATACAGGGGGTCAAAAACTGTTTTTT.

J is TRBJ1-6 and V is TRBV6-5, with D uncertain. Germline V gives CDR1 MNHEY, CDR2 SVGAGI. The CDR3 loop spans 14 amino acids. The V end was cut by 6 bases, the J end by 11 bases, with 17 bases between. CDR3 nucleotide sequence: TGTGCCAGCAGGGAGGACTGGAGAGAGGCACCCCTCCACTTT. It encodes CASREDWREAPLHF.

The rearrangement uses TRBV18 and TRBJ1-1; the D gene is possibly TRBD1 (6 bases). CDR1 and CDR2 (germline): KGHSH, LQKENI. The CDR3 length is 17 residues. The V end was cut by 1 base, the J end by 2 bases, with 17 bases between. DNA of the CDR3: TGTGCCAGCTCACCACTTAACAGGGTGGGTAGAAACACTGAAGCTTTCTTT. Translating gives CASSPLNRVGRNTEAFF.

This clone showed up just once. V gene TRBV7-9 combines with J gene TRBJ2-3, with TRBD1 matching 7 bases. Trimming at V came to 5 bases and at J to 1 base, leaving 9 bases not matched to a gene. The germline gives CDR1 SEHNR, CDR2 FQNEAQ (reference sequence). This CDR3 is built from 16 residues. The CDR3 spells CASSQPGTDGTDTQYF. The CDR3 bases are TGTGCCAGCAGCCAACCCGGGACAGACGGCACAGATACGCAGTATTTT.

V gene TRBV4-3 combines with J gene TRBJ1-5, with TRBD1 identical over 7 bases. The CDR3 spans 15 residues. Trimming took 1 base from V and 5 from J; bases not matched to a gene: 5. Germline V gives CDR1 LGHNA, CDR2 YSLEER. CDR3 protein: CASSQVYQGDQPQHF. The CDR3 nucleotides read TGCGCCAGCAGCCAAGTGTATCAGGGGGATCAGCCCCAGCATTTT.

The chain joins TRBV4-1 to TRBJ1-1; no definite D call. Germline CDR1 and CDR2: MGHRA and YSYEKL. CDR3 length: 13 residues. Trimming left V 7 bases short and J 2 bases short, with 11 bases between. The CDR3 nucleotides read TGCGCCAGCACCACTAATCCAAACACTGAAGCTTTCTTT. Protein product: CASTTNPNTEAFF.

The chain carries TRBV9 and TRBJ1-2; D may be TRBD1 (5 bases). V gave up 3 bases and J gave up 6 bases, with 12 bases separating them. The germline V gene encodes CDR1 SGDLS and CDR2 YYNGEE. The CDR3 has 13 residues. CDR3 region: CASSGGPGDGYTF. In nucleotides, the CDR3 is TGTGCCAGCAGCGGGGGACCGGGGGATGGCTACACCTTC.